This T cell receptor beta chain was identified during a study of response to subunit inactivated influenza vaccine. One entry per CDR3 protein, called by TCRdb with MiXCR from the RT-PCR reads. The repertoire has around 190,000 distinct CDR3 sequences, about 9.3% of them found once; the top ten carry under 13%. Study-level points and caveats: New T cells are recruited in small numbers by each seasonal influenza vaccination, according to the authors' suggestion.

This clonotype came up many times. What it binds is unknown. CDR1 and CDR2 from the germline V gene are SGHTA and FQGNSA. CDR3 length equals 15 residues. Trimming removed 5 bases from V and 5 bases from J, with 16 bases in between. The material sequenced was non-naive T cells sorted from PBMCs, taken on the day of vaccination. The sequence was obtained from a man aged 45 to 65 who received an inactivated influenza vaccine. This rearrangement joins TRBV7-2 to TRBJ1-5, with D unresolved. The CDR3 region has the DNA TGTGCCAGCAGCCCAGAGAAGGGAGGATATCAGCCCCAGCATTTT. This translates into CASSPEKGGYQPQHF.